Listed below are T cell receptor beta chains from one sample, sequenced in a study of chemoradiotherapy in HPV16-positive cancers. Here immunoSEQ multiplex PCR was the method, and the copy in TCRdb shows in-frame clones only, minus some. The data hold 9,000 or so clones, with about nine tenths observed a single time. This specimen consisted of blood, obtained from a patient who underwent chemoradiotherapy. These receptors were obtained from a human donor with HPV-associated anogenital cancer. The CDR3 runs from the conserved cysteine through the conserved F or W. Each record gives: D gene, clone size, V gene, J gene, CDR3 protein, CDR3 DNA. D genes are given only for firm matches. Size is stated for part of the rows, as once, few or many counts, or as a class when the clone is expanded.

>NA|NA|TRBV27|TRBJ2-7
CASSSLVDRLYEQYF
TGTGCCAGCAGTTCTCTCGTGGACAGATTATACGAGCAGTACTTC
>NA|NA|TRBV19|TRBJ1-6
CASSIEGQMYNSPLHF
TGTGCCAGTAGTATAGAAGGGCAGATGTATAATTCACCCCTCCACTTT
>NA|NA|TRBV9|TRBJ2-1
CASSVVPGGTFYNEQFF
TGTGCCAGCAGCGTAGTTCCCGGCGGGACCTTCTACAATGAGCAGTTCTTC
>TRBD2|once|TRBV18|TRBJ2-5
CASSPRRQLAGQETQYF
TGTGCCAGCTCACCACGGAGACAACTAGCGGGGCAAGAGACCCAGTACTTC
>TRBD2|NA|TRBV30|TRBJ2-2
CAWKFAGTSGGIGELFF
TGTGCCTGGAAATTTGCCGGGACTAGCGGGGGTATCGGGGAGCTGTTTTTT
>NA|once|TRBV2|TRBJ1-1
CASSEQGWGVAFF
TGTGCCAGCAGTGAACAGGGGTGGGGAGTAGCTTTCTTT
>NA|NA|TRBV5-4|TRBJ1-4
CASSQDQAANEKLFF
TGCGCCAGCAGCCAAGATCAGGCGGCTAATGAAAAACTGTTTTTT
>NA|NA|TRBV4-3|TRBJ1-4
CASSQGEVGAAEKLFF
TGCGCCAGCAGCCAAGGGGAGGTAGGGGCTGCTGAAAAACTGTTTTTT
>NA|few|TRBV6-5|TRBJ1-5
CASSRNSNQPQHF
TGTGCCAGCAGCAGAAATAGCAATCAGCCCCAGCATTTT
>TRBD1|once|TRBV5-1|TRBJ2-7
CASSPTHTGTGGDEQYF
TGCGCCAGCAGCCCGACCCACACCGGGACAGGGGGCGACGAGCAGTACTTC
>NA|NA|TRBV4-1|TRBJ1-1
CASSRDRLPANTEAFF
TGCGCCAGCAGCCGAGATCGCCTCCCGGCGAACACTGAAGCTTTCTTT